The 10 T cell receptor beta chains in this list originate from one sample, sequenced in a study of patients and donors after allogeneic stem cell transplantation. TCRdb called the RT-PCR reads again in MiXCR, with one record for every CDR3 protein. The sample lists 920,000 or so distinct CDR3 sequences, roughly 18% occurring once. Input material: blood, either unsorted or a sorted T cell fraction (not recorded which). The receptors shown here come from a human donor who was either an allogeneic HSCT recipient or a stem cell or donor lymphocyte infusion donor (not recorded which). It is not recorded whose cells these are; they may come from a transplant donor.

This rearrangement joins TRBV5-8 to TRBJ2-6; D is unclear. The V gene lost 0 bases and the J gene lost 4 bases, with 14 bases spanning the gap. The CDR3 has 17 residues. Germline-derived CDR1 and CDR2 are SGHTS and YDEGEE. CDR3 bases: TGTGCCAGCAGCTTGGCCGGCGGCTCTTTGGGGGCCAACGTCCTGACTTTC. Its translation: CASSLAGGSLGANVLTF.

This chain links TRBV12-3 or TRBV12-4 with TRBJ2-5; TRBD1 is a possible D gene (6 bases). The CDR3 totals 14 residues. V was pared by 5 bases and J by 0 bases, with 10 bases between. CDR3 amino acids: CASSPTGNQETQYF. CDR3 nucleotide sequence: TGTGCCAGCAGTCCAACAGGGAACCAAGAGACCCAGTACTTC.

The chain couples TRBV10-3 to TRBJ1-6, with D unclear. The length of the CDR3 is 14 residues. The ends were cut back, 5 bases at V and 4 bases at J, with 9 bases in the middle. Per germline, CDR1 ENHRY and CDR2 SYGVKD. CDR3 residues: CAISSDRYNSPLHF. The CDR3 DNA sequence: TGTGCCATCAGTTCAGACCGGTATAATTCACCCCTCCACTTT.

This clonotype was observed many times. In DNA, the CDR3 is TGTGCCAGCGGATCACGCTACCGGGACAGTGTCTATCAGCCCCAGCATTTT. It specifies CASGSRYRDSVYQPQHF. J is TRBJ1-5 and V is TRBV12-3 or TRBV12-4; 7 bases agree with TRBD1. This CDR3 spans 17 amino acids. Losses at the gene ends were 8 bases for V and 5 bases for J; bases not matched to a gene: 18.

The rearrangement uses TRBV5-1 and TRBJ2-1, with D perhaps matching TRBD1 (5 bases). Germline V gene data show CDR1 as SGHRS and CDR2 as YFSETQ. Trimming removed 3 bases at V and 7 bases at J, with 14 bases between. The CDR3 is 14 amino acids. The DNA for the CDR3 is TGCGCCAGCAGCTCTAGGACATTGGGGAATGAGCAGTTCTTC. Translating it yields CASSSRTLGNEQFF.

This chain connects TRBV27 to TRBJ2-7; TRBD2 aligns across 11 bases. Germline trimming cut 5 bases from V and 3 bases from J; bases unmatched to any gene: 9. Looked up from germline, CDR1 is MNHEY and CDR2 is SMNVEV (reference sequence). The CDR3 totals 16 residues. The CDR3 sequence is CASSGPGTSGIYEQYF. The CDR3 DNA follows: TGTGCCAGCAGTGGCCCCGGGACTAGCGGTATCTACGAGCAGTACTTC.

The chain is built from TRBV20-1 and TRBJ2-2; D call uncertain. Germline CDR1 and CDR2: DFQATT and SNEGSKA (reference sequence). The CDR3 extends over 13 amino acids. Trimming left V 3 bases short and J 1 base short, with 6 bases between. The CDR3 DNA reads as TGCAGTGCTAGGATGGTGAACACCGGGGAGCTGTTTTTT. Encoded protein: CSARMVNTGELFF.

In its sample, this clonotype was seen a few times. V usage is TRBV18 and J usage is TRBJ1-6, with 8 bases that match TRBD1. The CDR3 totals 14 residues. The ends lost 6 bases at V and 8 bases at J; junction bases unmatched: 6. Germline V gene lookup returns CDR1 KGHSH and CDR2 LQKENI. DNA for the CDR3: TGTGCCAGCTCCGGACAGGGAAGGGATTCACCCCTCCACTTT. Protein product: CASSGQGRDSPLHF.

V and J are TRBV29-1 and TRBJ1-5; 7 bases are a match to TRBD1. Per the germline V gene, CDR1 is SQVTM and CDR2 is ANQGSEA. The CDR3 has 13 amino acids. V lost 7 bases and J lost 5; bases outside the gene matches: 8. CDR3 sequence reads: CSAVDREHQPQHF. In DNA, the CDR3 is TGCAGCGCCGTTGACAGGGAGCATCAGCCCCAGCATTTT.

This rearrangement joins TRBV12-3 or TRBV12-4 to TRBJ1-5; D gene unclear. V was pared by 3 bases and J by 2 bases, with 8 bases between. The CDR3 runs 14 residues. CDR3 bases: TGTGCCAGCAGTTTCTTTACAGGCAATCAGCCCCAGCATTTT. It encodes CASSFFTGNQPQHF.